Sequencing of this T cell receptor beta chain was carried out in a study of T cell clones after liver transplantation. Study details: Patients counted as tolerant after at least one year off all immunosuppression, enzymes not exceeding twice normal.

The CDR3 has 12 amino acids. V shed 0 bases and J shed 11 bases, with 10 bases lying between them. The germline V gene encodes CDR1 MDHEN and CDR2 SYDVKM. TCRdb keeps only in-frame clones here, not all; method: immunoSEQ multiplex PCR. This table has about 120,000 clones, approximately 90% appearing once. The sequence was obtained from a human patient who received a liver transplant. The T cells may come from the graft donor. The gene calls are TRBV28 and TRBJ2-5; D may be TRBD2 (5 bases). Here the sequenced sample was CD4+ T cells from blood, taken 12 months after liver transplant. The CDR3 bases are TGTGCCAGCAGTTTATGGCAGAGGGATCAGTACTTC. It is translated as CASSLWQRDQYF.